This note documents a single T cell receptor (beta chain) sequence. Its antigen is unknown. This sample is part of a study of T cell responses to AZD1222 COVID-19 vaccine. Pooling was applied to second doses at about 4 or about 12 weeks. Generated by immunoSEQ multiplex PCR, the TCRdb table keeps only in-frame clones and is missing some. The data show some 100,000 clones, 87% seen once. Germline values: CDR1 SEHNR, CDR2 FQNEAQ (reference sequence). Trimming removed 0 bases from V and 8 bases from J; junction bases left unmatched: 6. The CDR3 covers 15 residues. Study results and limitations: Unmutated variant regions reportedly attract nearly half of all spike-specific TCRs. Clonal diversity may have been underestimated, and the donors were mostly white British, with more females than males.

The sequence derives from an adult who received the AZD1222 COVID-19 vaccine. The source material was peripheral blood, sampled 28 days after the second AZD1222 dose. The rearrangement links TRBV7-9 to TRBJ1-4, with 7 bases lining up with TRBD1. CDR3 sequence reads: CASSLALGGGEKLFF. CDR3 sequence (DNA): TGTGCCAGCAGCTTAGCGCTAGGGGGCGGCGAAAAACTGTTTTTT.